The clone carrying this T cell receptor (beta chain) was found a few times. The target antigen is unknown. This sample was included in a study of identical twins. Study-level results: The more abundant beta clonotypes in cord blood had fewer insertions, and memory repertoires did not show this.

The CDR3 runs to 14 residues. V gave up 6 bases and J gave up 7 bases; unmatched junction bases: 8. TCRdb re-derived calls from the 5' RACE reads in MiXCR, one entry per CDR3 protein. The data contain 650,000 to 800,000 distinct CDR3 sequences, 8.5% to 9.5% of them singletons. Separately, the same data were catalogued under a study of yellow fever vaccine responses in identical twins.

The chain couples TRBV12-3 or TRBV12-4 to TRBJ2-7; 11 nucleotides agree with TRBD1. The sample taken for sequencing was PBMCs. The clonotype was recovered from a woman younger than 30 in good health. The CDR3 region is CASSLTGTGGEQYF. DNA of the CDR3: TGTGCCAGCAGCCTAACCGGGACAGGGGGAGAGCAGTACTTC.